Listed below are T cell receptor beta chains from one sample, sequenced in a study of Ad26.COV2.S vaccination and SARS-CoV-2 variants. The method was immunoSEQ multiplex PCR; TCRdb's version includes in-frame clones alone and lacks a portion of them. The sample includes more than 300,000 clones, 75% to 90% of them seen just once. The sample was peripheral blood, taken in a trial of Ad26.COV2.S vaccine versus placebo. The origin of the receptors is a person between 18 and 59 years old who received the Ad26.COV2.S COVID-19 vaccine or a placebo. The CDR3 runs from the conserved cysteine through the conserved F or W. Each record gives: clone size, V gene, J gene, D gene, CDR3 protein, CDR3 DNA. The D gene is left open where the match is weak. Size tells how often a clone was seen (once, few, many) or the class of an expanded clone, and some rows leave it out.

>.|TRBV6-5|TRBJ1-5|.
CASRVVQGSNQPQHF
TGTGCCAGCAGGGTTGTCCAGGGTAGCAATCAGCCCCAGCATTTT
>few|TRBV7-9|TRBJ1-1|.
CASSLPTEAFF
TGTGCCAGCAGCTTACCGACTGAAGCTTTCTTT
>few|TRBV7-7|TRBJ2-2|TRBD2
CASSLESGGTSGSGTGELFF
TGTGCCAGCAGCTTAGAGAGCGGGGGGACTAGCGGGAGTGGGACCGGGGAGCTGTTTTTT
>.|TRBV7-2|TRBJ2-5|TRBD2
CASSSPGGFQETQYF
TGTGCCAGCAGTTCACCCGGGGGGTTCCAAGAGACCCAGTACTTC
>.|TRBV5-3|TRBJ2-7|TRBD1
CARSFPGQETYEQYF
TGTGCCAGAAGCTTTCCGGGACAGGAGACCTACGAGCAGTACTTC
>.|TRBV27|TRBJ1-6|.
CASSSGQGSNSPLHF
TGTGCCAGCAGTTCGGGGCAGGGTAGCAATTCACCCCTCCACTTT
>.|TRBV24-1|TRBJ2-1|.
CATSAGRGYNEQFF
TGTGCCACCAGTGCTGGGAGGGGGTACAATGAGCAGTTCTTC
>.|TRBV7-2|TRBJ1-4|.
CASSRSGMNEKLFF
TGTGCCAGCAGCAGGTCAGGGATGAATGAAAAACTGTTTTTT
>.|TRBV13|TRBJ2-3|.
CASNRPPAGTQYF
TGTGCCAGCAACCGCCCCCCCGCAGGTACGCAGTATTTT
>.|TRBV11-2|TRBJ2-1|.
CASSLSGGPSSYNEQFF
TGTGCCAGCAGCTTATCCGGGGGGCCTAGCTCCTACAATGAGCAGTTCTTC
>.|TRBV5-1|TRBJ2-5|.
CASSLALTRQETQYF
TGCGCCAGCAGCCTAGCTTTGACTCGCCAAGAGACCCAGTACTTC
>few|TRBV2|TRBJ2-7|.
CASNRAGEGYEQYF
TGTGCCAGCAACCGGGCAGGGGAAGGCTACGAGCAGTACTTC
>.|TRBV5-1|TRBJ2-7|TRBD1
CARRGDRERHSYEQYF
TGCGCCAGGCGCGGAGACAGGGAGCGTCACTCCTACGAGCAGTACTTC
>.|TRBV6-4|TRBJ2-6|.
CASGPGYGTAGANVLTF
TGTGCCAGCGGACCTGGCTATGGAACCGCTGGGGCCAACGTCCTGACTTTC
>.|TRBV2|TRBJ1-4|TRBD1
CASSPGTGTYEKLFF
TGTGCCAGCAGTCCCGGGACAGGGACGTACGAAAAACTGTTTTTT
>.|TRBV7-9|TRBJ2-6|.
CASSLHQSGANVLTF
TGTGCCAGCAGCCTCCATCAATCTGGGGCCAACGTCCTGACTTTC
>.|TRBV7-9|TRBJ2-5|.
CASSLKDTQETQYF
TGTGCCAGCAGCTTAAAGGACACCCAAGAGACCCAGTACTTC
>.|TRBV11-2|TRBJ2-5|.
CASSRAGRGEETQYF
TGTGCCAGCAGCCGCGCTGGGCGGGGCGAAGAGACCCAGTACTTC
>.|TRBV29-1|TRBJ1-5|.
CSVVLTADRIRHF
TGCAGCGTAGTCCTAACCGCGGACAGAATTAGGCATTTT
>.|TRBV5-6|TRBJ1-2|.
CASETLTGKYGYTF
TGTGCCAGCGAAACCCTTACAGGGAAGTATGGCTACACCTTC
>.|TRBV2|TRBJ2-5|.
CASRTGLQETQYF
TGTGCCAGCAGAACAGGGTTGCAAGAGACCCAGTACTTC
>.|TRBV12-3/TRBV12-4|TRBJ2-7|.
CASSLGQGYEQYF
TGTGCCAGCAGTTTGGGGCAGGGCTACGAGCAGTACTTC
>.|TRBV9|TRBJ1-2|.
CASSSRDIAGYTF
TGTGCCAGCAGCTCCCGGGACATCGCTGGCTACACCTTC
>.|TRBV6-5|TRBJ1-6|.
CASSPGREPLHF
TGTGCCAGCAGCCCGGGACGAGAACCCCTCCACTTT
>few|TRBV7-2|TRBJ1-6|.
CASSFTGTGGSPLHF
TGTGCCAGCAGCTTCACCGGGACTGGGGGGTCACCCCTCCACTTT
>.|TRBV5-1|TRBJ2-5|.
CASSLRLAQETQYF
TGCGCCAGCAGCTTGCGGCTAGCCCAAGAGACCCAGTACTTC
>.|TRBV7-2|TRBJ1-5|.
CASSLGGGSNQPQHF
TGTGCCAGCAGCTTAGGCGGGGGAAGCAATCAGCCCCAGCATTTT
>.|TRBV5-6|TRBJ2-7|.
CASSPGGGTEQYF
TGTGCCAGCAGCCCCGGTGGGGGGACCGAGCAGTACTTC
>.|TRBV18|TRBJ2-7|TRBD1
CASSRDRSYEQYF
TGTGCCAGCTCACGGGACAGATCCTACGAGCAGTACTTC
>.|TRBV3-1/TRBV3-2|TRBJ2-2|.
CASSPLVGRVGELFF
TGTGCCAGCAGCCCGTTAGTGGGAAGGGTCGGGGAGCTGTTTTTT
>once|TRBV4-2|TRBJ2-2|TRBD2
CASSRETSGGSGTGELFF
TGTGCCAGCAGCCGGGAAACTAGCGGGGGGTCCGGCACCGGGGAGCTGTTTTTT
>once|TRBV6-6|TRBJ2-7|.
CASTSTSPGRREQYF
TGTGCCAGCACCTCAACCTCCCCCGGGCGGAGGGAGCAGTACTTC
>.|TRBV10-3|TRBJ1-1|.
CAIRATGGWNTEAFF
TGTGCCATCAGGGCTACGGGGGGCTGGAACACTGAAGCTTTCTTT
>.|TRBV12-3/TRBV12-4|TRBJ1-1|TRBD1
CASRKTGPTEAFF
TGTGCCAGCAGGAAGACAGGGCCAACTGAAGCTTTCTTT
>.|TRBV27|TRBJ1-2|TRBD1
CASSSRIITGVPKSNYGYTF
TGTGCCAGCAGTTCCCGAATAATTACAGGGGTCCCCAAATCTAACTATGGCTACACCTTC
>.|TRBV6-2/TRBV6-3|TRBJ2-3|.
CASSYRTPGPSPDTQYF
TGTGCCAGCAGTTACCGCACTCCCGGGCCCAGCCCAGATACGCAGTATTTT
>.|TRBV6-6|TRBJ2-3|TRBD2
CASSYRTSGYTDTQYF
TGTGCCAGCAGTTACCGTACTAGCGGATACACAGATACGCAGTATTTT
>.|TRBV24-1|TRBJ2-5|.
CATSDPGLETQYF
TGTGCCACCAGCGACCCGGGGTTGGAGACCCAGTACTTC
>.|TRBV28|TRBJ1-1|.
CAVGTTGTEAFF
TGTGCCGTGGGGACAACGGGGACTGAAGCTTTCTTT
>.|TRBV19|TRBJ2-1|.
CASSIDPTSEQFF
TGTGCCAGTAGTATAGACCCAACAAGTGAGCAGTTCTTC
>.|TRBV19|TRBJ1-5|.
CASSGPNTNSNQPQHF
TGTGCCAGTAGTGGCCCGAATACAAATAGCAATCAGCCCCAGCATTTT
>.|TRBV5-1|TRBJ2-2|.
CASSLTRAGELFF
TGCGCCAGCAGCTTGACTAGGGCCGGGGAGCTGTTTTTT
>once|TRBV30|TRBJ1-1|.
CAWNGLNTEAFF
TGTGCCTGGAATGGCTTGAACACTGAAGCTTTCTTT
>.|TRBV21-1|TRBJ2-1|.
CASSKVYGWSSYNEQFF
TGTGCCAGCAGCAAAGTCTACGGGTGGAGCTCCTACAATGAGCAGTTCTTC
>.|TRBV5-1|TRBJ2-3|TRBD2
CASRPGTSGGPDTQYF
TGCGCCAGCAGACCCGGGACTAGCGGGGGGCCAGATACGCAGTATTTT
>.|TRBV6-1|TRBJ2-1|TRBD2
CASRDPGLGLNEQFF
TGTGCCAGCAGGGACCCGGGACTAGGGCTCAATGAGCAGTTCTTC
>.|TRBV11-3|TRBJ2-1|.
CASSPDPGRYNEQFF
TGTGCCAGCAGCCCAGATCCCGGGAGATACAATGAGCAGTTCTTC
>.|TRBV10-3|TRBJ1-1|.
CAISESHVGKEAFF
TGTGCCATCAGTGAGTCGCATGTAGGGAAGGAAGCTTTCTTT
>.|TRBV11-2|TRBJ1-2|.
CASSLVGTGLGYTF
TGTGCCAGCAGCTTAGTTGGCACAGGGCTTGGCTACACCTTC
>.|TRBV7-9|TRBJ2-5|.
CASSSTGYQETQYF
TGTGCCAGCAGCTCAACAGGGTACCAAGAGACCCAGTACTTC